This TCR beta chain comes out of a study of blood T cells in healthy people across ages. Primers used in a second PCR of about 6 to 11 cycles were a sample-barcoded 5' primer and a J-beta primer mix. A 12-random-nucleotide template-switch adaptor tagged each cDNA molecule. MiXCR was run by TCRdb on the 5' RACE reads, yielding one entry per CDR3 protein. The data hold almost 1 million distinct CDR3 sequences, with just over 50% observed a single time. This clonotype was counted once. Its target is unknown. Findings of the study overall: Not knowing donor CMV status may have confounded expanded clonotype changes. Percentage of naive T cells showed a strong correlation with TCR beta diversity. Aged donors had fewer naive CD4+ cells and lower diversity than long-lived donors.

This TCR derives from a woman aged 55-69 years in good health. Sequencing input: blood.

The CDR3 DNA sequence: TGCGCCAGCAGCTTAGATACCTCTTACAATGAGCAGTACTTC. This codes for CASSLDTSYNEQYF. This chain connects TRBV5-1 to TRBJ2-1; D not resolved. The J call is doubtful: the DNA matches TRBJ2-7 better. The CDR3 spans 14 residues. Germline V gene sequence: CDR1 SGHRS, CDR2 YFSETQ.